This T cell receptor beta chain is from a study of blood T cell repertoires in COVID-19. Trimming at V came to 1 base and at J to 4 bases, leaving 12 bases not matched to a gene. The CDR3 contains 17 residues. Germline V CDR1 and CDR2: SEHNR, FQNEAQ (reference sequence). Measured with immunoSEQ multiplex PCR; TCRdb has only the in-frame clones, and not every one. The sample yields fewer than 90,000 clones, around 90% seen once. This clonotype was sampled from an elderly woman with active COVID-19. This chain joins TRBV7-9 and TRBJ1-2; 7 bases agree with TRBD1. The sample consisted of peripheral blood. The CDR3 sequence: CASSLVGQLPEGYGYTF. The CDR3 DNA is TGTGCCAGCAGCTTAGTGGGACAGCTACCCGAGGGCTATGGCTACACCTTC.